This T cell receptor (beta chain) was recovered during a study of T cells in Graves' hyperthyroidism and ophthalmopathy. To note about this clonotype: Its antigen is as yet unknown.

Study findings and constraints: Median prediction lead before ophthalmopathy onset was 6 to 8 months with the model.

V was trimmed by 5 bases and J by 5 bases, leaving 19 bases between them. Germline values: CDR1 MNHEY, CDR2 SMNVEV (reference sequence). The CDR3 extends over 16 amino acids. What was amplified from RNA transcripts were TCR beta CDR3 regions. The study used the HTBI primer set for a first-round RT-PCR of the TCR CDR3. TCRdb itself ran the multiplex PCR reads through MiXCR, one entry per CDR3 protein. The sample includes over 700,000 distinct CDR3 sequences, about 17% seen only once; the top ten take 15% to 20%. The sequenced sample was blood. This receptor was identified in a woman aged 50 to 60 with Graves' hyperthyroidism that later progressed to Graves' ophthalmopathy. The chain couples TRBV27 to TRBJ2-1, with D uncertain. Written as DNA, the CDR3 is TGTGCCAGCAGTAACCCATTCCCGACCGTGAACAATGAGCAGTTCTTC. Its protein is CASSNPFPTVNNEQFF.